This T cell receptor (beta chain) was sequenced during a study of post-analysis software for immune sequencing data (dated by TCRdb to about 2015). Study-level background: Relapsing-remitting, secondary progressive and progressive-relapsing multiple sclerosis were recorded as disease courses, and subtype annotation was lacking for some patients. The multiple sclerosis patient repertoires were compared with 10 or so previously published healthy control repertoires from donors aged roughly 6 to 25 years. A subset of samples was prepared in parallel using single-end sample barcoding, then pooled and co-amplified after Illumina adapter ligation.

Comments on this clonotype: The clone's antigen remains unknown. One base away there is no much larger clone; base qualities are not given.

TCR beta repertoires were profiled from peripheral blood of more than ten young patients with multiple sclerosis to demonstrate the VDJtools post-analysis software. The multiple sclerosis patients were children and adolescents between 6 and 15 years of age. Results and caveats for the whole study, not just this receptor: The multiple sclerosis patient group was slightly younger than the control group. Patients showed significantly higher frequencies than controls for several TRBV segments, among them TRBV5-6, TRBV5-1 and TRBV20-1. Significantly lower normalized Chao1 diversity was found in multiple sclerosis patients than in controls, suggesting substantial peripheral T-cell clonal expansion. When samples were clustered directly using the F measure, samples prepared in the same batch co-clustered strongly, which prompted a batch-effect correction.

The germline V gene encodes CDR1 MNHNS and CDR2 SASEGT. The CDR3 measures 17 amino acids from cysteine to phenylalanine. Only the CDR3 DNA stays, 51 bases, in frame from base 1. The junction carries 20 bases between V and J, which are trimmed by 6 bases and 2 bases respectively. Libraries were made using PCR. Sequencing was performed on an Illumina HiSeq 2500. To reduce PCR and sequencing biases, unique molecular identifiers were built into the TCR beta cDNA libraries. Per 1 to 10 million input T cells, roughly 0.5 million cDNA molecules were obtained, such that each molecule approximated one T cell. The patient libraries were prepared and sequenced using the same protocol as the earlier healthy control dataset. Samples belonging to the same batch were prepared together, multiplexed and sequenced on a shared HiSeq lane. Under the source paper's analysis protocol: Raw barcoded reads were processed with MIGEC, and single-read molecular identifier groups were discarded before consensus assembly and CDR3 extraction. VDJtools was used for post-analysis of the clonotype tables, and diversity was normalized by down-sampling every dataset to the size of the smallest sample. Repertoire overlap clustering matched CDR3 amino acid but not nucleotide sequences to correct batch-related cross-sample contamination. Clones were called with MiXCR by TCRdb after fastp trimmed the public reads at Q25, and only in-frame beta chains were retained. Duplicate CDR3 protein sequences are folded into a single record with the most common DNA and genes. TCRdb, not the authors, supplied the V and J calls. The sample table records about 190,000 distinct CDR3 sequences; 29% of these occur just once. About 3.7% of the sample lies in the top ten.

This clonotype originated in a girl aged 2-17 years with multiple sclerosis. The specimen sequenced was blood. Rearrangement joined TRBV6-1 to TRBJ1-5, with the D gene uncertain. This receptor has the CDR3 CASSHQRAAGGNQPQHF. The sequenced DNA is TGTGCCAGCAGCCACCAGAGGGCCGCGGGCGGCAATCAGCCCCAGCATTTT.